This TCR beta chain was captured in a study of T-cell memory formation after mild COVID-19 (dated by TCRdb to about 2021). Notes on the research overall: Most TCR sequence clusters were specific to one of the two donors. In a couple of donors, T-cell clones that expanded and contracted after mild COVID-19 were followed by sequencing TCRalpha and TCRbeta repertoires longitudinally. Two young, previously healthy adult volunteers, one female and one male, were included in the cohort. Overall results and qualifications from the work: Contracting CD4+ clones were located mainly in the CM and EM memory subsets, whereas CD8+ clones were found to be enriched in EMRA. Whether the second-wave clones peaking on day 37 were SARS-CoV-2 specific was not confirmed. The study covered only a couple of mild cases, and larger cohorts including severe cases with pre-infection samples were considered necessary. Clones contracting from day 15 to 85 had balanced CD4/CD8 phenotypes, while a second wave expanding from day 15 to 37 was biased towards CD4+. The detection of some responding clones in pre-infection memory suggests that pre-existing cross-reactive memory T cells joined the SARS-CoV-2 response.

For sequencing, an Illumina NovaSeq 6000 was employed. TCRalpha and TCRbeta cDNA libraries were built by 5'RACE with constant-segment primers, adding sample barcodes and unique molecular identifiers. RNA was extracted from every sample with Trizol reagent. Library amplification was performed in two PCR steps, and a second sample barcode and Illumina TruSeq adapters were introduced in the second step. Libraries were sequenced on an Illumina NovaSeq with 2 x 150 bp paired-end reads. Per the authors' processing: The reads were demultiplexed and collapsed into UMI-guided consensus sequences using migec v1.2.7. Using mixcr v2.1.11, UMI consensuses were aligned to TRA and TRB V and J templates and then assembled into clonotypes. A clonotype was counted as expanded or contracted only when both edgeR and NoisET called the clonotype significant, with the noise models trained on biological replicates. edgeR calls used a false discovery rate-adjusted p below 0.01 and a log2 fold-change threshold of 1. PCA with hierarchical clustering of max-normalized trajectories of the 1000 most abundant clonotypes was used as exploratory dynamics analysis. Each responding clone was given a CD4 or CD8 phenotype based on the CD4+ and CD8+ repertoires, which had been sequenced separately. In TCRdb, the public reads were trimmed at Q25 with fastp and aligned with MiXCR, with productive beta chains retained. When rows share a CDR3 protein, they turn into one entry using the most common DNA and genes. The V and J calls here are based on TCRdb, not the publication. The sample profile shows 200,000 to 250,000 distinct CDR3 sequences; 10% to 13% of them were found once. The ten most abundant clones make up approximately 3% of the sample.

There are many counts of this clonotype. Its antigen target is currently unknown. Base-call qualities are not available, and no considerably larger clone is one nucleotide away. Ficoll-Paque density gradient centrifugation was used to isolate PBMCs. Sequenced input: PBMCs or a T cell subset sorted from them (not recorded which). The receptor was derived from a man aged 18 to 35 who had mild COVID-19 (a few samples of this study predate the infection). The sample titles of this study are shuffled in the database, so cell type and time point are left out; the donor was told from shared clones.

The nucleotide sequence is given as TGTGCCAGCAGTCTGACTAGCGGGTCCACAGATACGCAGTATTTT. The resulting protein is CASSLTSGSTDTQYF. The chain was built from TRBV7-2 and TRBJ2-3; 10 central nucleotides agree with TRBD2. The germline V gene gives CDR1 as SGHTA and CDR2 as FQGNSA. The CDR3 has 15 amino acids, counting the end cysteine and phenylalanine. The only DNA kept is the CDR3, 45 bases in frame from the first base. Germline trimming amounts to 6 bases on V and 2 bases on J, with 5 as the count of junction bases outside the gene matches.